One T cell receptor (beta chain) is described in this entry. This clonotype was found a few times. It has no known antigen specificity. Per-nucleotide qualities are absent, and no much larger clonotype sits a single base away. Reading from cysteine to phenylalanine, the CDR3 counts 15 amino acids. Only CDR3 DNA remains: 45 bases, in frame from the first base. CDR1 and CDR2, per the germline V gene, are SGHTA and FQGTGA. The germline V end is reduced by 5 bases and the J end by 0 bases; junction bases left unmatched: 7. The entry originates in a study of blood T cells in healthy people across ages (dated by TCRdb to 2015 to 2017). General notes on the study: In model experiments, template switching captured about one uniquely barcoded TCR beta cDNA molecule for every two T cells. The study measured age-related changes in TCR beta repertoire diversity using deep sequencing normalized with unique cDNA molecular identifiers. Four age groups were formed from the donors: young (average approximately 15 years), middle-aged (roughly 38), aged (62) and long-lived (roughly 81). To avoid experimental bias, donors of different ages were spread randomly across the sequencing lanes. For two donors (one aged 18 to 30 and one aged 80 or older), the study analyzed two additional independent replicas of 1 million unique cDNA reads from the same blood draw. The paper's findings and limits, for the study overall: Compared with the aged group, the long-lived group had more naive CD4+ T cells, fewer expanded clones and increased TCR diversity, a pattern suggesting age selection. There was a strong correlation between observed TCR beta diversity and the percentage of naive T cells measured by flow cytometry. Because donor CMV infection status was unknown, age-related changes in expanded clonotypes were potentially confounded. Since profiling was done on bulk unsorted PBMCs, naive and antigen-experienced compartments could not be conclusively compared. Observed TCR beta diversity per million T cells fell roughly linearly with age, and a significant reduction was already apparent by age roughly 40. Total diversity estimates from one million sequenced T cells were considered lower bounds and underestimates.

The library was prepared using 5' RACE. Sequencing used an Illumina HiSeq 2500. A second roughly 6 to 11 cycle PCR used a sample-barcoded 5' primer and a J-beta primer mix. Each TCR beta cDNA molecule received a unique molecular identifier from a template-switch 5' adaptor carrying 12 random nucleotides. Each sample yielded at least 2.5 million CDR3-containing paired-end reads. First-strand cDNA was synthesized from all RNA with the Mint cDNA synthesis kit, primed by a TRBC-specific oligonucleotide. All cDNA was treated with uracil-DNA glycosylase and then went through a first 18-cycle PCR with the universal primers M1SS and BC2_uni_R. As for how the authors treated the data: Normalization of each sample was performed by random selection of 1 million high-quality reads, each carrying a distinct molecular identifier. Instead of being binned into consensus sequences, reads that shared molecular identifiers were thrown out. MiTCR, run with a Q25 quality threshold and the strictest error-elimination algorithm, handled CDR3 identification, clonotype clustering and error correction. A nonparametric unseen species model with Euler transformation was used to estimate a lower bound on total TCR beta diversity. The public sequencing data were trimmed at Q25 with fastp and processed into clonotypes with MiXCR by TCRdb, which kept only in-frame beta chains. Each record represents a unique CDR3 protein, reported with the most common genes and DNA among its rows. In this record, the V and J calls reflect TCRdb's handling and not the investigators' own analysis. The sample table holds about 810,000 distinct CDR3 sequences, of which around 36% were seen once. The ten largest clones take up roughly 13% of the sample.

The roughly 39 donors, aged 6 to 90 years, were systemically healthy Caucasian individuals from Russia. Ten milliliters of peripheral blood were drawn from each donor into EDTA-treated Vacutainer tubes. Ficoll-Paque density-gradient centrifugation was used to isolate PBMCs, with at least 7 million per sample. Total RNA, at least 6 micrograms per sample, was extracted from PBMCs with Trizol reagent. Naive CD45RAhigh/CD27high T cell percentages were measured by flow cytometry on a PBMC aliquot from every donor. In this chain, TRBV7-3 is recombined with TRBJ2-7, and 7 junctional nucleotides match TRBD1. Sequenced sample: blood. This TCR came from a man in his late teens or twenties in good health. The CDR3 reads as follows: CASSVTGTASYEQYF. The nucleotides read TGTGCCAGCAGCGTCACCGGGACAGCCTCCTACGAGCAGTACTTC.